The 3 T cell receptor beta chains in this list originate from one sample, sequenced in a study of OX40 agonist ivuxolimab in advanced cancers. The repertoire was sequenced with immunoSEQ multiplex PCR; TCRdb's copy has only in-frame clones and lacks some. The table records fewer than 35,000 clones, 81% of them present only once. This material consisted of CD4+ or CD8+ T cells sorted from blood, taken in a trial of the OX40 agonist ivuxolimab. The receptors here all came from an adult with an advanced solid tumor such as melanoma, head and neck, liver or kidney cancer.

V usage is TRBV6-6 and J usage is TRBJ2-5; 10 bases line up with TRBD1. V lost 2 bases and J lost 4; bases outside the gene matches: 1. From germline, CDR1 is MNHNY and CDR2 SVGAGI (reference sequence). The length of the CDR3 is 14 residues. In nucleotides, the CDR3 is TGTGCCAGCAGTTACCGGGACAGGGGAGAGACCCAGTACTTC. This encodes CASSYRDRGETQYF.

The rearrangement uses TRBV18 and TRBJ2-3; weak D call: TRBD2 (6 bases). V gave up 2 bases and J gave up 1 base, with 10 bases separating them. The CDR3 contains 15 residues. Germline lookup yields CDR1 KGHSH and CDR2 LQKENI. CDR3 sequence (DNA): TGTGCCAGCTCACCATGGTCTAGCGGCACAGATACGCAGTATTTT. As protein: CASSPWSSGTDTQYF.

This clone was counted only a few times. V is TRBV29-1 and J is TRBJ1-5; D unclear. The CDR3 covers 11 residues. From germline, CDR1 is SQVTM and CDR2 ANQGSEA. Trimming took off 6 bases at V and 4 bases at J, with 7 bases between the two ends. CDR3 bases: TGCAGCGTACTCTCAAATCAGCCCCAGCATTTT. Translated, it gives CSVLSNQPQHF.